This T cell receptor (beta chain) was sequenced for a study of cytomegalovirus exposure and HLA in healthy donors. Study details: The roughly 130 validation repertoires used the same platform as the approximately 700 first-cohort repertoires, a later analysis reported. Study findings and constraints: Cytomegalovirus-associated status was assigned to 150 to 200 TCR beta chains. The CMV antigen specificity of a few CMV-associated chains was confirmed through in vitro analysis.

The CDR3 covers 20 residues. After removal of 1 base from V and 0 bases from J, the junction contained 16 bases not matched to a gene. Looked up from germline, CDR1 is SGHVS and CDR2 is FQNEAQ. As regards this clone: Its antigen is undetermined.

TCRdb's copy holds only in-frame clones and misses some; the assay was immunoSEQ multiplex PCR. The repertoire includes 280,000 or so clones, around nine tenths of them detected once, and about 0.86% sits in the top ten. Donors came from a validation cohort of 90 to 150 subjects, distinct from the first 666-subject cohort. V is TRBV7-8 and J is TRBJ2-7; 9 bases align to TRBD2. Sequencing used PBMCs. The receptor comes from a woman between 18 and 29 years old in good health and CMV-seronegative. The CDR3: CASSLDQAPRLAVSSYEQYF. CDR3 nucleotides: TGTGCCAGCAGCTTAGATCAGGCCCCCCGACTAGCGGTAAGCTCCTACGAGCAGTACTTC. The full variable domain, with the rest looked up from reference TRBV7-8 and TRBJ2-7, is GAGVSQSPRYKVAKRGQDVALRCDPISGHVSLFWYQQALGQGPEFLTYFQNEAQLDKSGLPSDRFFAERPEGSVSTLKIQRTQQEDSAVYLCASSLDQAPRLAVSSYEQYFGPGTRLTVT.